The clone carrying this TCR beta chain was seen repeatedly, ten times or more. Its antigen is unidentified. TCRdb fed the 5' RACE reads into MiXCR, producing one record per CDR3 protein. The sample lists about 100,000 distinct CDR3 sequences; under 4.5% were seen once. Germline V gene lookup returns CDR1 MNHNS and CDR2 SASEGT. V lost 6 bases and J 7 bases, leaving 13 bases between the germline ends. This CDR3 spans 13 amino acids. Time point given: sample taken at primary tumor resection. The cohort: approximately 66 early-stage, untreated non-small cell lung cancer patients. The entry originates in a study of spatial heterogeneity in lung cancer. Study background: Consistently, beta-chain sequences turned up in larger numbers than alpha-chain sequences did.

Overall study results and limits: In tumor T cells, estimated coverage reached about 7.3% for alpha chains and more than 11% for beta chains. Expanded TCRs that were ubiquitous or regional had counts tracking ubiquitous and regional nonsynonymous mutations, respectively. It was found that expanded intratumoral alpha and beta TCR counts tracked tumor mutation counts.

The sample in question was lung tumor tissue, obtained at surgery. V is TRBV6-1 and J is TRBJ2-1; possibly TRBD1 for D (6 bases). This sequence originates from a male donor with early-stage non-small cell lung cancer. CDR3 region: CASRLPGANEQFF. CDR3 nucleotides: TGTGCCAGCAGGCTACCAGGGGCAAATGAGCAGTTCTTC.